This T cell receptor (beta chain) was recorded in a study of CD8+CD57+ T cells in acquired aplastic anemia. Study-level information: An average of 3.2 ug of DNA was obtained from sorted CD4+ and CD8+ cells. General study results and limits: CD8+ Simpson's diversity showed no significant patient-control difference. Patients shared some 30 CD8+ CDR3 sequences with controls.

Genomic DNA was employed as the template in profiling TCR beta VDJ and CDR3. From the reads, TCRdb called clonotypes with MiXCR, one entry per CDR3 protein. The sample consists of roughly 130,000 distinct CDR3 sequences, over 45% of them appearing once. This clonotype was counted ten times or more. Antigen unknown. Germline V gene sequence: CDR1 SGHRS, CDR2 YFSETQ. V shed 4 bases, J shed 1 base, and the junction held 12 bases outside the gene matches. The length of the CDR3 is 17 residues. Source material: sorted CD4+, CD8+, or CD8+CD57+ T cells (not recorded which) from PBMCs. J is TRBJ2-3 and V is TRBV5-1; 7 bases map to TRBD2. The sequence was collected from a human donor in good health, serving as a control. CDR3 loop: CASSDQYGGKRTDTQYF. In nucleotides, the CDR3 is TGCGCCAGCAGCGACCAATACGGGGGGAAGCGCACAGATACGCAGTATTTT.